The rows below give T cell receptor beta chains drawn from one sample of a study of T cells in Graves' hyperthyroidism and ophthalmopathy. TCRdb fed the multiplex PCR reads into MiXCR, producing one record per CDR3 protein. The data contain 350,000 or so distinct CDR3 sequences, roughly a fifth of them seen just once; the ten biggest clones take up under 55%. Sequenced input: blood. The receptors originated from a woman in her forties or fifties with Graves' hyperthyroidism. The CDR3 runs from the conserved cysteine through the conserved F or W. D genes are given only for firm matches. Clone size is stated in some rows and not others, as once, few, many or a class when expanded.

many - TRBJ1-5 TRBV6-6 CASSYSADSNQPQHF TGTGCCAGCAGTTACTCAGCAGATAGCAATCAGCCCCAGCATTTT
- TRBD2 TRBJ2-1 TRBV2 CASSAIGGGRNEQFF TGTGCCAGCAGTGCGATTGGGGGAGGGAGGAATGAGCAGTTCTTC
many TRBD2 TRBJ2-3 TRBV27 CASSLFSWGGNPSSTDTQYF TGTGCCAGCAGTTTATTCTCTTGGGGGGGGAACCCTTCCAGCACAGATACGCAGTATTTT
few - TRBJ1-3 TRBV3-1 CASSQDTGRGNTIYF TGTGCCAGCAGCCAAGATACAGGGCGCGGAAACACCATATATTTT
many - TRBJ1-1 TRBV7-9 CASSFSGAFF TGTGCCAGCAGCTTCTCCGGAGCTTTCTTT
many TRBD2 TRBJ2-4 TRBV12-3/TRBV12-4 CASKPGGGYIQYF TGTGCCAGCAAGCCGGGAGGGGGATACATTCAGTACTTC
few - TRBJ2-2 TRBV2 CASSDLANTGELFF TGTGCCAGCAGTGATTTAGCGAACACCGGGGAGCTGTTTTTT
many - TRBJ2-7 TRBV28 CASSLTGTQYEQYF TGTGCCAGCAGCTTAACAGGGACGCAGTACGAGCAGTACTTC
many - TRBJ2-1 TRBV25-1 CASSEPGSSYNEQFF TGTGCCAGCAGTGAACCCGGTAGCTCCTACAATGAGCAGTTCTTC
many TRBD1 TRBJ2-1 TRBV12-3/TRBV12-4 CASSSGQVGDNEQFF TGTGCCAGCAGTTCCGGACAGGTTGGAGACAATGAGCAGTTCTTC
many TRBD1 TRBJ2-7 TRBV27 CASSPPDRAGSYEQYF TGTGCCAGCAGTCCCCCGGACAGGGCGGGCTCCTACGAGCAGTACTTC
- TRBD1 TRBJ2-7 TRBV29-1 CSVERGTDEQYF TGCAGCGTTGAAAGGGGGACAGACGAGCAGTACTTC
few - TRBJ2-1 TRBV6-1 CASSLSGLLYNEQFF TGTGCCAGCAGTCTTTCAGGGTTGCTCTACAATGAGCAGTTCTTC
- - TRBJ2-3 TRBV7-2 CASSLRKQGSTDTQYF TGTGCCAGCAGCTTAAGAAAGCAGGGGAGCACAGATACGCAGTATTTT
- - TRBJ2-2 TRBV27 CASSSTPRQTLPGELFF TGTGCCAGCAGTTCAACTCCTAGACAGACTCTCCCCGGGGAGCTGTTTTTT
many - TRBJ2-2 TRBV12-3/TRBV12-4 CASSLRDPGELFF TGTGCCAGCAGTTTACGGGATCCCGGGGAGCTGTTTTTT
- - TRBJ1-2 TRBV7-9 CASKKGDSYGYTF TGTGCCAGCAAAAAAGGAGACAGCTATGGCTACACCTTC
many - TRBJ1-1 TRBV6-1 CASSPDIGVHRPFF TGTGCCAGCAGTCCAGATATCGGGGTACATCGACCTTTCTTT
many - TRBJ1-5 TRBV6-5 CASSYPGVEGNQPQHF TGTGCCAGCAGTTACCCGGGAGTGGAGGGCAATCAGCCCCAGCATTTT
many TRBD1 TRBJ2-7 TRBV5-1 CASKETGFSSYEQYF TGCGCCAGCAAAGAGACAGGGTTTAGCTCCTACGAGCAGTACTTC
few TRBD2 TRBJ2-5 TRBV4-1 CASSQVGLAGEETQYF TGCGCCAGCAGCCAAGTGGGACTAGCGGGAGAAGAGACCCAGTACTTC
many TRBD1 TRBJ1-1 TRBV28 CASSQNRGPADTEAFF TGTGCCAGCAGTCAGAACAGGGGGCCAGCGGACACTGAAGCTTTCTTT
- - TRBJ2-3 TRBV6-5 CASSYVGAGTDTQYF TGTGCCAGCAGTTACGTGGGGGCCGGTACAGATACGCAGTATTTT
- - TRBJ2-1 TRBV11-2 CASTPGGRGSYNEQFF TGTGCCAGCACCCCCGGGGGCAGGGGGTCCTACAATGAGCAGTTCTTC
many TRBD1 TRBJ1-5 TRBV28 CASTLDRVDQPQHF TGTGCCAGCACCCTCGACAGGGTCGATCAGCCCCAGCATTTT
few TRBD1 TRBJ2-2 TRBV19 CASRGQATINTGELFF TGTGCCAGTAGGGGACAGGCAACTATAAACACCGGGGAGCTGTTTTTT
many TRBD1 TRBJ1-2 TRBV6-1 CASIPGGGDLGYTF TGTGCCAGCATCCCAGGGGGAGGGGATTTAGGCTACACCTTC
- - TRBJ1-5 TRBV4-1 CASSQDVSLRNQPQHF TGCGCCAGCAGCCAAGATGTTTCGCTGCGCAATCAGCCCCAGCATTTT
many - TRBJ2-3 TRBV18 CASSQVSGTDTQYF TGTGCCAGCTCACAAGTGTCGGGGACAGATACGCAGTATTTT
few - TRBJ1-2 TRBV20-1 CSAKEMGDFYYGYTF TGCAGTGCTAAAGAGATGGGGGATTTTTACTATGGCTACACCTTC
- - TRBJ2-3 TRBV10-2 CASSEWGRDTQYF TGCGCCAGCAGTGAGTGGGGGCGAGATACGCAGTATTTT
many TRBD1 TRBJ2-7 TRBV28 CASSLPLDRGSYEQYF TGTGCCAGCAGTTTACCCCTGGACAGGGGCTCCTACGAGCAGTACTTC
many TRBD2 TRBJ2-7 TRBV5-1 CASSLATGTRNYEQYF TGCGCCAGCAGCTTAGCGACCGGGACTAGGAACTACGAGCAGTACTTC
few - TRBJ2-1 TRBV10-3 CAISELGEQFF TGTGCCATCAGTGAGCTGGGTGAGCAGTTCTTC
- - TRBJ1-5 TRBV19 CASSIGQNSNQPQHF TGTGCCAGTAGTATAGGCCAGAATAGCAATCAGCCCCAGCATTTT
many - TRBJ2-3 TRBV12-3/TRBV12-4 CASTPSVLNTQYF TGTGCCAGCACTCCTTCGGTTTTGAATACGCAGTATTTT
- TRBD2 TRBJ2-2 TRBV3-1 CASLTTSGPNTGELFF TGTGCCAGCCTTACGACTAGCGGGCCGAACACCGGGGAGCTGTTTTTT
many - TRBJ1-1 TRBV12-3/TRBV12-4 CASSLRVRETEAFF TGTGCCAGCAGTCTTAGGGTCAGGGAGACTGAAGCTTTCTTT
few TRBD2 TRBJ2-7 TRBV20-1 CSAFSPSGVGEQYF TGCAGTGCCTTCTCCCCTAGCGGGGTCGGGGAGCAGTACTTC
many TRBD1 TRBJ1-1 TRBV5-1 CASSPRQGRSTEAFF TGCGCCAGCAGCCCCCGACAGGGGAGGAGCACTGAAGCTTTCTTT
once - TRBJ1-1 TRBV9 CASSVGHLMSTEAFF TGTGCCAGCAGCGTGGGACACCTGATGAGCACTGAAGCTTTCTTT
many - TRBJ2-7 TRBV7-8 CASSLGIRTFSYEQYF TGTGCCAGCAGCTTAGGGATTCGGACTTTCTCCTACGAGCAGTACTTC
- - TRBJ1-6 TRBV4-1 CASSQDNRRGGNSPLHF TGCGCCAGCAGCCAAGACAACAGGCGGGGGGGGAATTCACCCCTCCACTTT
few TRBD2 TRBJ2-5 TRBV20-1 CSARDLLAGGQETQYF TGCAGTGCTAGAGATTTACTAGCGGGGGGCCAAGAGACCCAGTACTTC
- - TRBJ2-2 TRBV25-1 CASSESFYTGELFF TGTGCCAGCAGTGAATCATTTTACACCGGGGAGCTGTTTTTT
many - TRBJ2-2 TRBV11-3 CASSLYGRGTGELFF TGTGCCAGCAGCTTATACGGCCGAGGGACCGGGGAGCTGTTTTTT
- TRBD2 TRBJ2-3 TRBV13 CASSPPTSGGFESTDTQYF TGTGCCAGCAGCCCCCCGACTAGCGGGGGGTTCGAGAGCACAGATACGCAGTATTTT
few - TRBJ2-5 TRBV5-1 CASSFFRGEYQETQYF TGCGCCAGCAGCTTTTTTAGAGGGGAGTACCAAGAGACCCAGTACTTC
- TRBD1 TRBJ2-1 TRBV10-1 CASSSRQGDRYNEQFF TGCGCCAGCAGTTCCCGACAGGGGGATCGCTACAATGAGCAGTTCTTC
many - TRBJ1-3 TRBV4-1 CASSRLMGTTGNTIYF TGCGCCAGCAGCCGCCTCATGGGGACAACTGGAAACACCATATATTTT
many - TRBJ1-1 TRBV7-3 CASSLTSGLETEAFF TGTGCCAGCAGCTTAACCTCCGGACTCGAAACTGAAGCTTTCTTT
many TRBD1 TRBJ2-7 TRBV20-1 CSASTPGQGRYEQYF TGCAGTGCTAGCACTCCGGGACAGGGGCGCTACGAGCAGTACTTC
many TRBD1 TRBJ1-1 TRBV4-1 CASSPGGTQGGRTEAFF TGCGCCAGCAGCCCGGGGGGGACGCAGGGGGGGCGGACTGAAGCTTTCTTT
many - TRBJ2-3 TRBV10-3 CAISGTGSDTQYF TGTGCCATCAGTGGAACAGGGTCAGATACGCAGTATTTT
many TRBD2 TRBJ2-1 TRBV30 CAWSVSPGVSGRAIDEQFF TGTGCCTGGAGTGTAAGTCCCGGAGTTAGCGGGAGAGCAATCGATGAGCAGTTCTTC
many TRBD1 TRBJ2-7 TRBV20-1 CSAPQGVSIYEQYF TGCAGTGCTCCACAGGGGGTTTCCATCTACGAGCAGTACTTC